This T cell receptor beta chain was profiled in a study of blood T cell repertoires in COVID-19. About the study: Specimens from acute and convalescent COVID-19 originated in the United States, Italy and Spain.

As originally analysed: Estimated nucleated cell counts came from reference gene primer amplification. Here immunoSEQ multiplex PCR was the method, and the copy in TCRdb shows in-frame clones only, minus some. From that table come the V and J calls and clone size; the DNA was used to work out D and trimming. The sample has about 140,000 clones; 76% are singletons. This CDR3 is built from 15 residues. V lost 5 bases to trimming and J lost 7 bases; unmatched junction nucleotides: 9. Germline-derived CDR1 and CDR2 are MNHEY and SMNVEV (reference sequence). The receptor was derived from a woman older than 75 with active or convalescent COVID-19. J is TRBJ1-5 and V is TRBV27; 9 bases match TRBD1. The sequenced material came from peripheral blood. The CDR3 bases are TGTGCCAGCAGTCCCCACCGGACAGGGGAACAGCCCCAGCATTTT. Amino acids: CASSPHRTGEQPQHF.